This entry is about one TCR beta chain. The data stem from a study of cytomegalovirus exposure and HLA in healthy donors. Use of 60 Vbeta and 13 Jbeta primers characterized the PCR. Some clones are missing from TCRdb's copy, which holds only in-frame ones; the method was immunoSEQ multiplex PCR. The data hold 130,000 to 150,000 clones, with roughly 80% observed a single time. CDR1 is SGHAT and CDR2 is FQNNGV in the germline V gene. The germline V and J ends were trimmed by 1 base and 7 bases, with 17 bases remaining between them. The length of the CDR3 is 15 residues. Sequencing was done on a sample of PBMCs. The TCR comes from a woman aged 40 to 50 in good health and CMV-seropositive. The rearrangement joins TRBV11-2 to TRBJ2-7, with D unresolved. The CDR3 nucleotides are TGTGCCAGCAGCTTAGCAGTAACAGCCCTACTGGAGCAGTACTTC. It is translated as CASSLAVTALLEQYF.